This T cell receptor (beta chain) was identified in a study of blood T cell repertoires in COVID-19. Only a few counts were recorded for this clone. The CDR3 extends over 20 amino acids. Germline V gene data show CDR1 as LGHNA and CDR2 as YNFKEQ. V was clipped by 4 bases and J by 4 bases; unmatched bases: 15. Authors' methods: Reference gene primer amplification yielded estimated nucleated cell counts. Only in-frame clones appear in the TCRdb table, and some are missing; sequencing was by immunoSEQ multiplex PCR. That table supplies the V and J calls and clone size; D and trimming were determined from the DNA. The data contain under 350,000 clones, 65% to 90% of them singletons.

Sequencing was performed on PBMCs or T cells enriched from blood (not recorded which). The TCR sequence derives from a middle-aged woman with acute COVID-19. The chain couples TRBV4-2 to TRBJ2-6, with 11 bases aligning to TRBD2. The CDR3 is CASSLTIAGGPSSGANVLTF. The CDR3 DNA follows: TGTGCCAGCAGCCTGACGATAGCGGGAGGGCCATCTTCAGGGGCCAACGTCCTGACTTTC.